This TCR beta chain was found in a study of shared clonotypes between healthy human individuals. Study as a whole: The study used three CD4 naive, three CD4 memory, two CD8 naive and one CD8 memory plate per donor.

The V and J ends lost 4 bases and 5 bases, in that order; junction bases with no gene match: 4. This CDR3 has 13 residues. Germline loops: CDR1 PRHDT, CDR2 FYEKMQ (reference sequence). Overall study results and limits: Clonotypes which were not shared had lower generation probabilities than clonotypes that all four donors shared.

The repertoire was sequenced with immunoSEQ multiplex PCR; TCRdb's copy has only in-frame clones and lacks some. This sample has a few million clones; 90% to 96% occur once, and the top ten carry approximately 0.13%. Within Nashville, Tennessee resided all donors, each a Caucasian adult. Concerning this clone itself: As yet, its antigen is unknown.

Material for sequencing was naive CD4+ T cells sorted from blood. Subset here: CD45RA+ positively selected. The chain is built from TRBV13 and TRBJ2-5; 7 bases fit TRBD2. The TCR was taken from a man younger than 35 in good health. The CDR3 reads CASSSGAGETQYF. The CDR3, as DNA: TGTGCCAGCAGCTCCGGAGCGGGGGAGACCCAGTACTTC.